These T cell receptor beta chains were read from a single sample in a study of beta chain features in type 1 diabetes. TCRdb keeps only in-frame clones here, not all; method: immunoSEQ multiplex PCR. The sample has 640,000 or so clones, 13% seen once; the top ten hold roughly 0.022%. The sample taken for sequencing was naive CD4+ T cells from blood. The receptors were sampled from a man aged 18 to 29 with type 1 diabetes. Each CDR3 is given with its conserved first and last residue. D genes are given only for firm matches. Only some rows state a clone size, as once, few, many or a class for expanded clones.

cdr3_nt	cdr3_aa	clone_size	v_call	j_call	d_call
TGTGCCAGCAGCTGGGGGGGAAAGCGAGAGACCCAGTACTTC	CASSWGGKRETQYF	-	TRBV5-5	TRBJ2-5	TRBD2
TGTGCCAGCAGATTGGACACGGCCGGGGAGCAGTACTTC	CASRLDTAGEQYF	few	TRBV5-4	TRBJ2-7	-
TGTGCCAGCAGTGGGACTACTCCATACATTCAGTACTTC	CASSGTTPYIQYF	-	TRBV28	TRBJ2-4	TRBD2
TGTGCCTGGGGACAGATGTCTAACTATGGCTACACCTTC	CAWGQMSNYGYTF	-	TRBV30	TRBJ1-2	-
TGTGCCAGCAGCCCGGGACAGGACAACACTGAAGCTTTCTTT	CASSPGQDNTEAFF	few	TRBV5-5	TRBJ1-1	TRBD1
TGTGCCAGCAGGGAGGGCCTCCATGGCTACACCTTC	CASREGLHGYTF	few	TRBV6-5	TRBJ1-2	-
TGTGCCAGCAGCTTGGCCAATGAGCAGTTCTTC	CASSLANEQFF	few	TRBV5-6	TRBJ2-1	-
TGCAGTGCTAGAGGTACCTACGAGCAGTACTTC	CSARGTYEQYF	few	TRBV20-1	TRBJ2-7	-
TGTGCCAGCAGCTTAGCTCAAGAGAACACTGAAGCTTTCTTT	CASSLAQENTEAFF	once	TRBV7-9	TRBJ1-1	-
TGTGCCATCAGTGAGGGGGGGCACGAGCAGTACTTC	CAISEGGHEQYF	few	TRBV10-3	TRBJ2-7	-
TGTGCCAGCAGCCCGGGGACAGGGACTCATGGCTACACCTTC	CASSPGTGTHGYTF	-	TRBV7-2	TRBJ1-2	TRBD1
TGTGCCAGTAGTCCTAGAGAGGACAGCCAAATTAATCAGCCCCAGCATTTT	CASSPREDSQINQPQHF	-	TRBV19	TRBJ1-5	-
TGTGCCAGCAGCTTGGATCTAGCGGGGGGCTCCTACAATGAGCAGTTCTTC	CASSLDLAGGSYNEQFF	few	TRBV5-6	TRBJ2-1	TRBD2
TGTGCCAGCAGCTTCGGACAGGGGATTTTTTACGAGCAGTACTTC	CASSFGQGIFYEQYF	few	TRBV7-6	TRBJ2-7	TRBD1
TGTGCCTGGATTGGTAAAAATGCTAACTATGGCTACACCTTC	CAWIGKNANYGYTF	-	TRBV30	TRBJ1-2	-